This TCR beta chain was captured in a study of HIV-infected children after antiretroviral therapy interruption. RNA-based 3' RACE libraries used unique molecular identifiers. MiXCR, applied by TCRdb to the 3' RACE reads, yields one record per CDR3 protein. This table holds 70,000 to 90,000 distinct CDR3 sequences, less than 7% found once. This clonotype has at least ten counts. The sample's treatment: PENTA 11 planned treatment interruption arm or continuous ART arm. The CDR3 runs to 15 residues. Between the trimmed V and J ends, which lost 2 bases and 3 bases, there was a span of 13 bases. Germline-derived CDR1 and CDR2 are LNHDA and SQIVND (reference sequence).

The clonotype comes from a pool of human donors with HIV. This chain connects TRBV19 to TRBJ1-1; possible D gene TRBD1, 5 bases. Sample: CD45RA+ CD4+ T cells from PBMCs, pooled from several time points, taken from a donor given antiretroviral therapy, either interrupted or continuous. Subset defined: naive CD4+ CD45RA+ CD45RO- T cells. DNA of the CDR3: TGTGCCAGTAGTATACAGGGAGGTGGGCACACTGAAGCTTTCTTT. Protein sequence: CASSIQGGGHTEAFF.